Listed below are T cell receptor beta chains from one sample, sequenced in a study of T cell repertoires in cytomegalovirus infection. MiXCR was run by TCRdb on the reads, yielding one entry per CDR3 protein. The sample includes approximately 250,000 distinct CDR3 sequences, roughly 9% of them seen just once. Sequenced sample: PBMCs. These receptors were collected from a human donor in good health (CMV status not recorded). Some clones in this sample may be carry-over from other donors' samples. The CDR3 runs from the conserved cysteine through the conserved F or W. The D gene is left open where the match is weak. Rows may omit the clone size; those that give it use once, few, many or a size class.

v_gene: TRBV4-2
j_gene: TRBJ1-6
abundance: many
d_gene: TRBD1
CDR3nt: TGTGCCAGCAGCCAGGTTATTGGGACAGGGGGAAATTCACCCCTCCACTTT
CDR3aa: CASSQVIGTGGNSPLHF

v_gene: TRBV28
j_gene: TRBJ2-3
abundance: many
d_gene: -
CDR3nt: TGTGCCAGCAGTACCCGTTTGGCGGGGAGGGATACGCAGTATTTT
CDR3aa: CASSTRLAGRDTQYF

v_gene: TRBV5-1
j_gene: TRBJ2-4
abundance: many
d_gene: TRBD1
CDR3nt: TGCGCCAGCAGCTTGGACCGGGACAGGGTGGACATTCAGTACTTC
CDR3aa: CASSLDRDRVDIQYF

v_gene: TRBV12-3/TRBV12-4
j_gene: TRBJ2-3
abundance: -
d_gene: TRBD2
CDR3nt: TGTGCCAGCAGAAACCTAGCGGGGGCCCTTGTTACGCAGTATTTT
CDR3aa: CASRNLAGALVTQYF

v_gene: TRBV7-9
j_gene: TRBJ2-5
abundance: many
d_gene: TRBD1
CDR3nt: TGTGCCAGCAGCGTGACCCCAGGGGGCGCGGGGGAGACCCAGTACTTC
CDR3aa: CASSVTPGGAGETQYF

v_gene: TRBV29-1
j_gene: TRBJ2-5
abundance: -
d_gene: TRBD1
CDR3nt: TGCAGCGTCCCCAGGGGGTACCAAGAGACCCAGTACTTC
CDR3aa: CSVPRGYQETQYF

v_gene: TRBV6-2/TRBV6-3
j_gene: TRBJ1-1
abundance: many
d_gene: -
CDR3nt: TGTGCCAGCAGTTACGGCCACGCCCCTGAAGCTTTCTTT
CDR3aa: CASSYGHAPEAFF

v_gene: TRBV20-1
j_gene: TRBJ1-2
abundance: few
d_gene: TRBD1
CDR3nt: TGCAGTGCTAGAGATCTGGGACAGGGAAAAGGCTTGTATGGCTACACCTTC
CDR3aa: CSARDLGQGKGLYGYTF

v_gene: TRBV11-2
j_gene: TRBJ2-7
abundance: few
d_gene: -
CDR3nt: TGTGCCAGCAGCCTGGGGACTTCCGAGTCCTACGAGCAGTACTTC
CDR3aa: CASSLGTSESYEQYF

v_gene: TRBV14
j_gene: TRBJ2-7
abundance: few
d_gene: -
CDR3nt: TGTGCCAGCAGCCAAGTATTAACAGGGCCTAGTGGGCAGTACTTC
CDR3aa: CASSQVLTGPSGQYF

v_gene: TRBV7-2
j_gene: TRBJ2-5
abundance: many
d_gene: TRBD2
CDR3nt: TGTGCCAGCAGCTTTGGGATCGGGGGGAGGGAGACCCAGTACTTC
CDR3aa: CASSFGIGGRETQYF

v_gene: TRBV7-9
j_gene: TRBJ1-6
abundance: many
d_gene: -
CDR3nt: TGTGCCAGCAGTTCTGAGACACGCTGGAATTCACCCCTCCACTTT
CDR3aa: CASSSETRWNSPLHF

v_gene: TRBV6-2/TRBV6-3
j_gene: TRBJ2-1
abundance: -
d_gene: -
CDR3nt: TGTGCCAGCAGACTCCCGGGACTTGTGACAGAGGAGCAGTTCTTC
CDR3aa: CASRLPGLVTEEQFF

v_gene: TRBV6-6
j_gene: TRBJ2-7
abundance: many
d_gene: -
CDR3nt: TGTGCCAGCAGTTACTCGAGCCAGGGCCACGAGCAGTACTTC
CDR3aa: CASSYSSQGHEQYF

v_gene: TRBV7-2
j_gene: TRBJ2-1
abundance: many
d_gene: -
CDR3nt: -
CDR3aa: CASSSTGGVAGGSVVF

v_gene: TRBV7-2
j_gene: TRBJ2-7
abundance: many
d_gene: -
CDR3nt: TGTGCCAGCAGCAAACTTGTCGCAGGACAGTACTTC
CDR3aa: CASSKLVAGQYF

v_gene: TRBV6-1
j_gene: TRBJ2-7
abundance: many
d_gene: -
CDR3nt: TGTGCCAGCAGTACCCCCGCAGCGAACTACGAGCAGTACTTC
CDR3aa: CASSTPAANYEQYF

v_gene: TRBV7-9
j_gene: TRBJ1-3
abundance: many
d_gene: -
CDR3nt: TGTGCCAGCAGCTTTGGTGACAAGGGGGGAAACACCATATATTTT
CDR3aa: CASSFGDKGGNTIYF

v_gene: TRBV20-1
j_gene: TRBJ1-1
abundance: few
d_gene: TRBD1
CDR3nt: TGCAGTGCTATGACAGGGTTGAACACTGAAGCTTTCTTT
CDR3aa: CSAMTGLNTEAFF

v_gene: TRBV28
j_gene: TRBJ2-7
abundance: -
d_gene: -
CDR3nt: TGTGCCAGCAGGAGGACTGAGTCCTACGAGCAGTACTTC
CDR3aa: CASRRTESYEQYF

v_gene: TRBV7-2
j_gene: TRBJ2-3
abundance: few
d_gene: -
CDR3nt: TGTGCCAGCACCCGGAGGCCTAGCACAGATACGCAGTATTTT
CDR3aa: CASTRRPSTDTQYF

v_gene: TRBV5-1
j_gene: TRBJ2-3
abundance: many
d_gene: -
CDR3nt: TGCGCCAGCAGCTTGAACGCCCAAACCGTTCCTACGCAGTATTTT
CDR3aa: CASSLNAQTVPTQYF

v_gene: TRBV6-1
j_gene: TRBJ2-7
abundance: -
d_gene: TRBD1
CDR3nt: TGTGCCAGCAGTCGATCAGGGGGCGATTCGAAAGGGGGGCAGTACTTC
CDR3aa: CASSRSGGDSKGGQYF

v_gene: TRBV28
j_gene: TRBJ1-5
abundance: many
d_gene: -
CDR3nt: TGTGCCAGCAGTTTATCACCACAAGGGTTTGGCAATCAGCCCCAGCATTTT
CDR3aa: CASSLSPQGFGNQPQHF

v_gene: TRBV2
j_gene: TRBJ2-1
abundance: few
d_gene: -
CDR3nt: TGTGCCAGCAGATGGGTGGGCGGCGCCCAGGACAATGAGCAGTTCTTC
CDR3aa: CASRWVGGAQDNEQFF

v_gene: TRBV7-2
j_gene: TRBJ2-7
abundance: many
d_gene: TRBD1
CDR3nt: TGTGCCAGCAGCCTCCGACAGGGGGCGGGCTCCGAGCAGTACTTC
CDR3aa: CASSLRQGAGSEQYF

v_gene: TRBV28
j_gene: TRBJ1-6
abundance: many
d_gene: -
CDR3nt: TGTGCCAGCTCAAAACTTAATTCACCCCTCCACTTT
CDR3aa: CASSKLNSPLHF

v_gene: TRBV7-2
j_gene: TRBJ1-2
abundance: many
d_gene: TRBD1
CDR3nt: TGTGCCAGCAGCATCCGGGACAGGGGCGGAACTGGCTACACCTTC
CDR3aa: CASSIRDRGGTGYTF

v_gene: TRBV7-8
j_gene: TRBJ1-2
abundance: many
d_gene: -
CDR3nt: TGTGCCAGCAGCTTAGCGGGGGCCAGTGTGCGGGGAGGAGGCTACACCTTC
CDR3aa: CASSLAGASVRGGGYTF

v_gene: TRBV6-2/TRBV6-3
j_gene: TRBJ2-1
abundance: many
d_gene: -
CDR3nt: TGTGCCAGCAGTCCCTCGGGAAGTGAGCAGTTCTTC
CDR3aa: CASSPSGSEQFF

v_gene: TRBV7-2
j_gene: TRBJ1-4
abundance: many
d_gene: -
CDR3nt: TGTGCCAGCAGCTTAGGTGGACGGACTAATGAAAAACTGTTTTTT
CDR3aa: CASSLGGRTNEKLFF

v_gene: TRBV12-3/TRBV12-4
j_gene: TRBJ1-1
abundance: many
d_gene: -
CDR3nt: TGTGCCAGCGCCCCCCCGAACACTGAAGCTTTCTTT
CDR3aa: CASAPPNTEAFF

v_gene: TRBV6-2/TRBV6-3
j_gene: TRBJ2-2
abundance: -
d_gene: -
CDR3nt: TGTGCCAGCAAAAATAGGGTGAACACCGGGGAGCTGTTTTTT
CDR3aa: CASKNRVNTGELFF

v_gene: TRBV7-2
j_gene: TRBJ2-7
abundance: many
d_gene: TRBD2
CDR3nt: TGTGCCAGCAGCATCACTAGCGGGGGCAACGAGCAGTACTTC
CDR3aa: CASSITSGGNEQYF

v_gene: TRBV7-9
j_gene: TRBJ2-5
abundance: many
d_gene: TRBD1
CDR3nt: TGTGCCAGCAGACCAACGGCCGACAGGGACCCTCCAGAGACCCAGTACTTC
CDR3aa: CASRPTADRDPPETQYF

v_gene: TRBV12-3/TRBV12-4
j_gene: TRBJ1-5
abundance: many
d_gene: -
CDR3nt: TGTGCCAGCAGCGGGGGTCATCGCAATCAGCCCCAGCATTTT
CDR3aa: CASSGGHRNQPQHF

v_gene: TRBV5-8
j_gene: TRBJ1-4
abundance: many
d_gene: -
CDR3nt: TGTGCCAGCAGCTTGAAGATGCCCGGGACATTTGAAAAACTGTTTTTT
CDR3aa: CASSLKMPGTFEKLFF

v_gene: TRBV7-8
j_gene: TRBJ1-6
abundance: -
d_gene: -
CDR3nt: TGTGCCAGCAGCTCCCCCACCGACGGCACCCTCCACTTT
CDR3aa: CASSSPTDGTLHF

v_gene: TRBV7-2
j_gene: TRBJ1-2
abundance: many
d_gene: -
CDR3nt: TGTGCCAGCAGCTTAGCTGGCAGGGCCTATGGCTACACCTTC
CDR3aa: CASSLAGRAYGYTF